A selection of T cell receptor beta chains follows, all from one sample in a study of Ad26.COV2.S vaccination and SARS-CoV-2 variants. Here immunoSEQ multiplex PCR was the method, and the copy in TCRdb shows in-frame clones only, minus some. The sample contains some 460,000 clones, approximately 90% of which appear only once. Specimen: peripheral blood, collected in a trial of Ad26.COV2.S vaccine versus placebo. These receptors came from a person between 18 and 65 years old who received the Ad26.COV2.S COVID-19 vaccine or a placebo. Both conserved end residues are part of each CDR3. The order of the fields is J gene, V gene, D gene, clone size, CDR3 protein, CDR3 DNA. A D gene is named only where the DNA matches it firmly. Clone size is shown for a subset of rows, as once, few, many or a class of expanded clone.

>TRBJ2-5|TRBV3-1/TRBV3-2|-|-
CASSQSSTGWETQYF
TGTGCCAGCAGCCAGTCTTCGACAGGATGGGAGACCCAGTACTTC
>TRBJ1-1|TRBV6-5|-|once
CASSYPPPRNTEAFF
TGTGCCAGCAGTTACCCCCCCCCGCGAAACACTGAAGCTTTCTTT
>TRBJ2-1|TRBV9|TRBD2|once
CASSVDASGGRQFF
TGTGCCAGCAGCGTAGATGCTAGCGGAGGCCGCCAGTTCTTC
>TRBJ2-7|TRBV7-9|-|few
CASSLVGYEQYF
TGTGCCAGCAGCTTAGTGGGTTACGAGCAGTACTTC
>TRBJ1-3|TRBV6-1|-|-
CASSERAGNTIYF
TGTGCCAGCAGTGAAAGGGCTGGAAACACCATATATTTT
>TRBJ1-5|TRBV29-1|-|-
CSAMVGGGGNQPQHF
TGCAGCGCCATGGTTGGTGGGGGTGGCAATCAGCCCCAGCATTTT
>TRBJ1-1|TRBV6-1|TRBD1|-
CASSEYRDSTEAFF
TGTGCCAGCAGTGAATATAGGGACAGCACTGAAGCTTTCTTT
>TRBJ2-5|TRBV28|-|-
CASSLASMTQYF
TGTGCCAGCAGTTTAGCTAGCATGACCCAGTACTTC
>TRBJ2-5|TRBV2|-|few
CASSGQREETQYF
TGTGCCAGCAGTGGACAGCGAGAAGAGACCCAGTACTTC
>TRBJ2-1|TRBV5-1|TRBD2|-
CASSQGLAGGPSSYNEQFF
TGCGCCAGCAGCCAGGGACTAGCGGGGGGCCCAAGCTCCTACAATGAGCAGTTCTTC
>TRBJ2-3|TRBV11-2|-|-
CASPPDTQYF
TGTGCTAGTCCGCCAGATACGCAGTATTTT
>TRBJ2-3|TRBV6-6|TRBD2|-
CTSRLAANTDTQYF
TGTACCAGCAGACTAGCGGCCAACACAGATACGCAGTATTTT
>TRBJ2-3|TRBV27|-|-
CASRRPGTPASTDTQYF
TGTGCCAGCAGGAGGCCCGGGACTCCGGCTTCCACAGATACGCAGTATTTT
>TRBJ2-7|TRBV7-9|-|-
CASSRISSSYEQYF
TGTGCCAGCAGCCGCATTTCTAGCTCCTACGAGCAGTACTTC
>TRBJ1-2|TRBV6-5|-|-
CASSYSGGLGYGYTF
TGTGCCAGCAGTTACTCGGGGGGATTGGGCTATGGCTACACCTTC
>TRBJ2-3|TRBV4-2|TRBD2|-
CASSQLAGHTDTQYF
TGTGCCAGCAGCCAGCTAGCGGGACACACAGATACGCAGTATTTT
>TRBJ1-2|TRBV12-3/TRBV12-4|-|-
CASRGLGGYTF
TGTGCCAGCAGGGGCCTGGGTGGCTACACCTTC
>TRBJ1-1|TRBV3-1/TRBV3-2|-|-
CASSQKSGYTEAFF
TGTGCCAGCAGCCAAAAATCGGGTTACACTGAAGCTTTCTTT
>TRBJ2-7|TRBV3-1/TRBV3-2|TRBD2|once
CASSQVDGGALGYEQYF
TGTGCCAGCAGCCAAGTAGACGGGGGGGCCTTGGGGTACGAGCAGTACTTC
>TRBJ1-2|TRBV25-1|-|-
CASSELDRSGYTF
TGTGCCAGCAGTGAGCTCGACAGGTCTGGCTACACCTTC